Following are 6 T cell receptor beta chains from one sample sequenced in a study of blood T cells in healthy people across ages. Primers used in a second PCR of roughly 6 to 12 cycles were a sample-barcoded 5' primer and a J-beta primer mix. TCRdb reanalysed the 5' RACE reads using MiXCR and keeps one entry per CDR3 protein. The sample holds around 1,600,000 distinct CDR3 sequences; 35% to 45% are singletons and the top ten take over 3.5%. Sequencing was carried out using blood. Receptors were obtained from a woman under 30 in good health.

This chain joins TRBV7-2 and TRBJ2-1; D is unresolved. With 5 bases removed from V and 3 bases from J, the gap between germline ends came to 17 bases. Germline V lookup: CDR1 SGHTA, CDR2 FQGNSA. This CDR3 is 16 amino acids long. For the CDR3, the DNA is TGTGCCAGCAGCCGCCGGTCAGTGGGGTACTACAATGAGCAGTTCTTC. Its translation is CASSRRSVGYYNEQFF.

This chain uses TRBV4-2 with TRBJ1-6; 7 nucleotides line up with TRBD1. The CDR3 covers 15 residues. Germline CDR1 and CDR2: LGHNA and YNFKEQ. V was pared by 0 bases and J by 8 bases, with 4 bases of the junction left unmatched. The CDR3 reads CASSQDSGQYSPLHF. As DNA, the CDR3 is TGTGCCAGCAGCCAAGATTCGGGACAGTATTCACCCCTCCACTTT.

The gene calls are TRBV20-1 and TRBJ1-5; 9 nucleotides match TRBD1. Germline V lookup: CDR1 DFQATT, CDR2 SNEGSKA (reference sequence). This CDR3 contains 12 residues. Trimming removed 6 bases from V and 10 bases from J; junction bases left unmatched: 7. The CDR3 protein is CSAIGTGSPQHF. CDR3 DNA sequence: TGCAGTGCGATAGGGACAGGGTCCCCCCAGCATTTT.

The chain has TRBV5-1 and TRBJ2-3; a weak D match, TRBD1 (5 bases). Germline V gene lookup returns CDR1 SGHRS and CDR2 YFSETQ. The CDR3 runs to 15 residues. With 4 bases removed from V and 4 bases from J, the gap between germline ends came to 16 bases. This CDR3 is CASSHRTTIADTQYF. CDR3 sequence (DNA): TGCGCCAGCAGCCACAGGACGACAATTGCAGATACGCAGTATTTT. Together with reference TRBV5-1 and TRBJ2-3, the CDR3 gives the full variable domain: KAGVTQTPRYLIKTRGQQVTLSCSPISGHRSVSWYQQTPGQGLQFLFEYFSETQRNKGNFPGRFSGRQFSNSRSEMNVSTLELGDSALYLCASSHRTTIADTQYFGPGTRLTVL.

To note about this clonotype: A read error may account for a junction end that differs from germline. This sequence joins TRBV3-1 and TRBJ2-1; D is perhaps TRBD2 (5 bases). The germline V gene has CDR1 LGHDT and CDR2 YNNKEL (reference sequence). The CDR3 sequence is 15 residues long. CDR3 nucleotides: TGTGCCGGCAGCCAGCGACGCGGACTTGGCAATGAGCAGTTCTTC. Amino acids: CAGSQRRGLGNEQFF.

This sequence joins TRBV27 and TRBJ2-1; unclear D gene. The CDR3 length is 14 residues. Trimming pared 3 bases from V and 6 bases from J, leaving 12 bases between. Germline V gene lookup returns CDR1 MNHEY and CDR2 SMNVEV (reference sequence). The CDR3 loop is CASSFAGATNEQFF. The DNA of the CDR3 is TGTGCCAGCAGTTTTGCCGGAGCCACCAATGAGCAGTTCTTC.